This T cell receptor beta chain was identified in a study of STAT5B mutations in CD4+ large granular lymphocyte leukemia. Findings and limits, study-wide: Patient CD4-sorted repertoires looked more clonal than healthy CD4+ repertoires, even without putative leukemic clones. Without HLA matching, higher CD4+ than CD8+ T-LGLL clonality could reflect small sample size. TRBV06-family usage was enriched in top patient clones (8/27) versus controls (2/35).

Notes on this clone: As yet, its antigen is unknown.

This CDR3 is 15 amino acids long. The germline V gene encodes CDR1 SGDLS and CDR2 YYNGEE. The ends were cut back, 3 bases at V and 0 bases at J, with 9 bases in the middle. TCRdb keeps only in-frame clones here, not all; method: immunoSEQ multiplex PCR. The sample consists of tens of thousands of clones, about 81% of them appearing once. The specimen was CD4+ T cells from blood buffy coats. The receptor was isolated from a human donor in good health. V gene TRBV9 combines with J gene TRBJ2-2; D not certain. CDR3 in DNA: TGTGCCAGCAGCGCTAGATCCGCGAACACCGGGGAGCTGTTTTTT. Protein: CASSARSANTGELFF.